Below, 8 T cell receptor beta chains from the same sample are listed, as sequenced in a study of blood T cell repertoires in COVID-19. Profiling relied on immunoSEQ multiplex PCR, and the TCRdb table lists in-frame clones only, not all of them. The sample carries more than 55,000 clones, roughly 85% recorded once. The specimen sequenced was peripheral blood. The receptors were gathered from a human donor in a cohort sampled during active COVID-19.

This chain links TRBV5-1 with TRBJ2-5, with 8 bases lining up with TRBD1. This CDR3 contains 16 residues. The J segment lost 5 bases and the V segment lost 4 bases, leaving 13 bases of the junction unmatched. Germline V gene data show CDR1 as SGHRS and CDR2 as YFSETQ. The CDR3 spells CASSLGQGEVTETQYF. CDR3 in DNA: TGCGCCAGCAGCCTAGGACAGGGCGAAGTAACGGAGACCCAGTACTTC.

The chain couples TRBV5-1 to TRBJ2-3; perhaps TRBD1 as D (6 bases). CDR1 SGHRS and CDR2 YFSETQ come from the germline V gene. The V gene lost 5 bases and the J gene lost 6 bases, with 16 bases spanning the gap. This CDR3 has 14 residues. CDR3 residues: CASSSQGRIDTQYF. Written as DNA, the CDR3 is TGCGCCAGCAGTTCCCAGGGGCGCATCGATACGCAGTATTTT.

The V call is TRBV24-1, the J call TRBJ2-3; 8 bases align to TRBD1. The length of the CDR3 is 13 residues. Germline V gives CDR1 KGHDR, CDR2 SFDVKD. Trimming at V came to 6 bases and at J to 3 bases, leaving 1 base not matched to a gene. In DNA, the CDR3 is TGTGCCACCAGTAGACAGGGGACAGATACGCAGTATTTT. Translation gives CATSRQGTDTQYF.

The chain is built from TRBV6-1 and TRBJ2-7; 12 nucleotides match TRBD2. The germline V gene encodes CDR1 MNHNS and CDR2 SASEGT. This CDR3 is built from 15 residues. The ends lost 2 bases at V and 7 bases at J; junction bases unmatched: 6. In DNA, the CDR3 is TGTGCCAGCAGTGAAAGACTAGCGGGAGTTAGGGAGCAGTACTTC. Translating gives CASSERLAGVREQYF.

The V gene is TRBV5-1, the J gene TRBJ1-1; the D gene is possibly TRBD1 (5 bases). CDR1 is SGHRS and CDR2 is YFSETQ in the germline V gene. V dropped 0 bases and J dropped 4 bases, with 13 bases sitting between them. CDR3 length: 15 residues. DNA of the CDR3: TGCGCCAGCAGCTTGGCCTGGAGGGGAGTCACTGAAGCTTTCTTT. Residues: CASSLAWRGVTEAFF.

The CDR3 bases are TGCAGCGTTGCGGGCAGAAAATTTACTAGCGGAGAAAACATTCAGTACTTC. It codes for CSVAGRKFTSGENIQYF. V usage is TRBV29-1 and J usage is TRBJ2-4; 8 bases align to TRBD2. Trimming at V came to 4 bases and at J to 5 bases, leaving 16 bases not matched to a gene. Germline V CDR1 and CDR2: SQVTM, ANQGSEA. This CDR3 is 17 amino acids long.

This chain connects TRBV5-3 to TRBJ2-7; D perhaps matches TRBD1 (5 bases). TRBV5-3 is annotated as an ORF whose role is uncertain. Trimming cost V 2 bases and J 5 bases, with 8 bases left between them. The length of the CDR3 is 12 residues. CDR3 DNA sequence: TGTGCCAGAAGCTTACAGGACCACGAGCAGTACTTC. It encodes CARSLQDHEQYF.

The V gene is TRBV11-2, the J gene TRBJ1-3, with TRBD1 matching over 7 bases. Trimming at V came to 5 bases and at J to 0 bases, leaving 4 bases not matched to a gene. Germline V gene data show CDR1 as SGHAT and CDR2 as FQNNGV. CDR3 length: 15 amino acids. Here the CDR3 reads CASSRDSLSGNTIYF. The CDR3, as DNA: TGTGCCAGCAGCCGGGACAGCCTCTCTGGAAACACCATATATTTT.